The source of this T cell receptor (beta chain) is a study of CD8 T cells in ankylosing spondylitis. With molecular barcodes, quantitative 5'-RACE was used to make the TCR beta libraries. TCRdb passed the 5' RACE reads through MiXCR, listing each CDR3 protein once. The data contain some 700,000 distinct CDR3 sequences, under 20% of them singletons. Germline V gene sequence: CDR1 MGHRA, CDR2 YSYEKL. There are 16 residues in the CDR3. V lost 2 bases and J 1 base, leaving 11 bases between the germline ends. This clonotype has more than one count but fewer than ten. Its antigen is unknown. Whole-study results and caveats: A TCR beta motif of 7 to 9 highly homologous variants seemed to mark ankylosing spondylitis blood. Relatively scarce in peripheral blood, disease-linked clones were CD8+.

The chain carries TRBV4-1 and TRBJ2-2; D is undetermined. Input material: blood, either unsorted or a sorted T cell fraction (not recorded which). This sequence originates from a male donor with ankylosing spondylitis. DNA for the CDR3: TGCGCCAGCAGCCAATGGCTTCAGTTGAACACCGGGGAGCTGTTTTTT. Amino acids: CASSQWLQLNTGELFF.